This TCR beta chain was documented in a study of blood T cell repertoires in COVID-19. V was shortened by 0 bases and J by 4 bases, with 7 bases between the two germline ends. Germline V CDR1 and CDR2: MGHRA, YSYEKL. The CDR3 totals 13 residues. This clone has at least ten counts. TCRdb keeps only in-frame clones here, not all; method: immunoSEQ multiplex PCR. Of around 140,000 clones listed, about 91% are singletons. This rearrangement joins TRBV4-1 to TRBJ2-7; D is unresolved. The source material was peripheral blood. The clonotype originates from a man between 50 and 59 years old with acute or convalescent COVID-19. This CDR3 is CASSQDRSYEQYF. CDR3 in DNA: TGCGCCAGCAGCCAAGATCGGAGTTACGAGCAGTACTTC.